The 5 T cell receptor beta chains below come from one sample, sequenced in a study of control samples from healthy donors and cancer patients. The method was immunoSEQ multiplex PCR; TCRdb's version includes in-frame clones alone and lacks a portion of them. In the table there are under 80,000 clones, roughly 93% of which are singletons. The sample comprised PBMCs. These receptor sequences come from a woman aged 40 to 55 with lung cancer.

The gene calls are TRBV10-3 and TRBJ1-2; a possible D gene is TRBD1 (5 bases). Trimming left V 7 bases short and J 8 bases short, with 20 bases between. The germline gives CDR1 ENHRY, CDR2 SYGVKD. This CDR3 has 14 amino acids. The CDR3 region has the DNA TGTGCCATCAAGAACGGGCCGGACACTGAAGGCTACACCTTC. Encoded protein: CAIKNGPDTEGYTF.

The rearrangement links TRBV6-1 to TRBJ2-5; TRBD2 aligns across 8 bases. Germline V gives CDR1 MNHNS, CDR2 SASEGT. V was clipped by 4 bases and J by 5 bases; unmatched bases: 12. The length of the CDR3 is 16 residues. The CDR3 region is CASSAFGRGAKETQYF. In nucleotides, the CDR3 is TGTGCCAGCAGTGCCTTCGGGCGGGGGGCGAAGGAGACCCAGTACTTC.

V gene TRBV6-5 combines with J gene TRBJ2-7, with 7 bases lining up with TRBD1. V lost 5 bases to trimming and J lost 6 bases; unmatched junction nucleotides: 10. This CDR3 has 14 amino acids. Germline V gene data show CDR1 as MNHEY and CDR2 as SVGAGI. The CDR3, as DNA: TGTGCCAGCAGTACTATGACAGGGCGTGTCGAGCAGTACTTC. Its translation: CASSTMTGRVEQYF.

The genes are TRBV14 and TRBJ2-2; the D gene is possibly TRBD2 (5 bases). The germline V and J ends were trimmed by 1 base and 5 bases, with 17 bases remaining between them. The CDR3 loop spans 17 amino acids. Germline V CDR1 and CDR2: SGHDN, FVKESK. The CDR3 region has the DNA TGTGCCAGCAGCCAAGTGGAGGCGTCAGTGGGTACCGGGGAGCTGTTTTTT. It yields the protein CASSQVEASVGTGELFF.

CDR3 sequence: CSVGQGPGYGYTF. CDR3 in DNA: TGCAGCGTTGGACAGGGTCCTGGGTATGGCTACACCTTC. V and J are TRBV29-1 and TRBJ1-2; 7 bases fit TRBD1. There are 13 residues in the CDR3. V was clipped by 4 bases and J by 5 bases; unmatched bases: 7. Germline V CDR1 and CDR2: SQVTM, ANQGSEA.